The source of this T cell receptor beta chain is a study of cytomegalovirus exposure and HLA in healthy donors. At the level of the study: Per a later analysis, the 550 to 850 first-cohort and under 150 validation repertoires shared one platform. Whole-study results and caveats: The study listed under 200 cytomegalovirus-associated TCR beta chains. Reports indicated that the classifier achieved high specificity and sensitivity in diagnosing cytomegalovirus status.

The donors were members of the validation cohort, which comprised 120 subjects and was separate from the first cohort of roughly 700 subjects. Clones were read by immunoSEQ multiplex PCR, and TCRdb kept only the in-frame ones, dropping some. The sample holds about 74,000 clones; approximately 95% are singletons and the top ten take under 2%. This clone has just one count. The antigen is undetermined. The V end lost 2 bases, the J end lost 8 bases, and 16 bases lay between the germline ends. Germline assignment: CDR1 SGHKS and CDR2 YYEKEE (reference sequence). There are 15 residues in the CDR3. The sequence was collected from a man younger than 35 in good health and CMV-seropositive. Sequencing input: PBMCs. The V call is TRBV5-5, the J call TRBJ1-4; D is unresolved. CDR3 DNA sequence: TGTGCCAGCAGCTTTACGTGGGGAGCAAGCGAAAAACTGTTTTTT. It specifies CASSFTWGASEKLFF.